The 10 T cell receptor beta chains below come from one sample, sequenced in a study of OX40 agonist ivuxolimab in advanced cancers. Sequencing used immunoSEQ multiplex PCR; TCRdb keeps in-frame clones, though not all of them. Of about 78,000 clones in the sample, 85% to 95% were seen once. The material was CD4+ or CD8+ T cells sorted from blood, obtained in a trial of the OX40 agonist ivuxolimab. The receptors originated from an adult with an advanced solid tumor such as melanoma, head and neck, liver or kidney cancer.

Comment on this clone: Germline is not matched at one junction end, which may reflect a read error. The CDR3 nucleotides read TGTGCCAGCAGTTTAGCGGGGCAAACCTACAATGAGCAGTTCTTC. Its protein product is CASSLAGQTYNEQFF. The V and J genes are TRBV7-9 and TRBJ2-1; 8 bases match TRBD2. The CDR3 length is 15 residues. CDR1 SEHNR and CDR2 FQNEAQ come from the germline V gene (reference sequence).

The rearrangement uses TRBV5-4 and TRBJ1-6, with TRBD1 matching 10 bases. J lost 9 bases, V lost 4 bases, and 7 bases had no gene match. The germline V gene encodes CDR1 SGHNT and CDR2 YYREEE (reference sequence). The CDR3 is made up of 15 amino acids. CDR3 nucleotides: TGTGCCAGCAGCATTGGGGACAGGGGACGTTCACCCCTCCACTTT. As protein: CASSIGDRGRSPLHF.

The rearrangement joins TRBV19 to TRBJ2-1; tentatively, D is TRBD2 (6 bases). This CDR3 comprises 14 residues. The V and J ends lost 5 bases and 13 bases respectively, with 21 bases between them. CDR1 is LNHDA, CDR2 SQIVND, per germline (reference sequence). In DNA, the CDR3 is TGTGCCAGTAGTCCTGCGGGACGACGATTAGGACAGTTCTTC. Protein: CASSPAGRRLGQFF.

This chain uses TRBV5-1 with TRBJ2-3; 7 bases line up with TRBD2. The CDR3 runs to 15 residues. Germline values: CDR1 SGHRS, CDR2 YFSETQ. V gave up 0 bases and J gave up 1 base; unmatched junction bases: 2. The CDR3 DNA is TGCGCCAGCAGCTTGGGGACTAGGGGCACAGATACGCAGTATTTT. Its protein product is CASSLGTRGTDTQYF.

V is TRBV2 and J is TRBJ1-3; D perhaps matches TRBD1 (5 bases). This CDR3 comprises 15 residues. Germline V gene lookup returns CDR1 SNHLY and CDR2 FYNNEI. With 2 bases removed from V and 2 bases from J, the gap between germline ends came to 10 bases. In DNA, the CDR3 is TGTGCCAGCAGTGAAAGAAGGGGACCTGGAAACACCATATATTTT. This encodes CASSERRGPGNTIYF. Full variable domain (rest looked up from reference TRBV2 and TRBJ1-3): EPEVTQTPSHQVTQMGQEVILRCVPISNHLYFYWYRQILGQKVEFLVSFYNNEISEKSEIFDDQFSVERPDGSNFTLKIRSTKLEDSAMYFCASSERRGPGNTIYFGEGSWLTVV.

The chain recombines TRBV7-2 with TRBJ1-1; D is perhaps TRBD1 (6 bases). There are 16 residues in the CDR3. V gave up 5 bases and J gave up 5 bases, with 21 bases separating them. Germline CDR1 reads SGHTA; CDR2 reads FQGNSA. The CDR3 is CASSPPGWGARTEAFF. The CDR3 DNA sequence: TGTGCCAGCAGCCCACCCGGCTGGGGGGCAAGAACTGAAGCTTTCTTT. The variable domain in full, completed from reference TRBV7-2 and TRBJ1-1, reads GAGVSQSPSNKVTEKGKDVELRCDPISGHTALYWYRQSLGQGLEFLIYFQGNSAPDKSGLPSDRFSAERTGGSVSTLTIQRTQQEDSAVYLCASSPPGWGARTEAFFGQGTRLTVV.

This chain links TRBV5-4 with TRBJ1-2, with D perhaps TRBD1 (5 bases). The CDR3 contains 15 residues. CDR1 SGHNT and CDR2 YYREEE come from the germline V gene (reference sequence). The V end lost 4 bases, the J end lost 2 bases, and 15 bases lay between the germline ends. The CDR3 coding sequence is TGTGCCAGCAGCCCCCCTGGGGGTACGAACTATGGCTACACCTTC. Translating it yields CASSPPGGTNYGYTF. The entire variable domain, with the rest obtained from reference TRBV5-4 and TRBJ1-2, is as follows: ETGVTQSPTHLIKTRGQQVTLRCSSQSGHNTVSWYQQALGQGPQFIFQYYREEENGRGNFPPRFSGLQFPNYSSELNVNALELDDSALYLCASSPPGGTNYGYTFGSGTRLTVV.

V is TRBV20-1 and J is TRBJ2-7, with no clear D. With 7 bases removed from V and 3 bases from J, the gap between germline ends came to 10 bases. The CDR3 has 11 residues. The germline V gene has CDR1 DFQATT and CDR2 SNEGSKA (reference sequence). CDR3 in amino acids: CSVIDIYEQYF. CDR3 DNA: TGCAGTGTTATAGACATCTACGAGCAGTACTTC.

The chain couples TRBV27 to TRBJ1-1; weak D call: TRBD1 (5 bases). This CDR3 has 15 amino acids. CDR1 and CDR2 from the germline V gene are MNHEY and SMNVEV (reference sequence). The V end was cut by 3 bases, the J end by 4 bases, with 15 bases between. The CDR3 loop is CASSLGRPGSTEAFF. For the CDR3, the DNA is TGTGCCAGCAGTTTGGGGCGCCCCGGGAGCACTGAAGCTTTCTTT.

J is TRBJ2-3 and V is TRBV25-1; 7 nucleotides align to TRBD1. The V segment lost 4 bases and the J segment 7 bases; nucleotides outside the gene matches: 5. CDR1 is MGHDK, CDR2 SYGVNS, per germline. This CDR3 has 13 amino acids. CDR3 in DNA: TGTGCCAGCAGTGTCACGACAGGGAATACGCAGTATTTT. Protein product: CASSVTTGNTQYF.